Given below is one TCR beta chain in context. Sequencing was performed with immunoSEQ multiplex PCR; in TCRdb, only in-frame clones are kept and a portion is missing. The sample lists tens of thousands of clones; about four fifths were seen once. The data belong to a study of radiotherapy plus CTLA-4 blockade in lung cancer. V was pared by 2 bases and J by 6 bases, with 9 bases between. Germline assignment: CDR1 MNHEY and CDR2 SVGAGI. This CDR3 is built from 13 residues. The V call is TRBV6-5, the J call TRBJ2-3, with D hard to call. The sample in question was peripheral blood, obtained from a patient treated with radiotherapy plus ipilimumab. The origin of this receptor is a human donor with non-small cell lung cancer who had stable disease on radiotherapy plus ipilimumab. The CDR3 bases are TGTGCCAGCAGTTACAAGGAGACCGATACGCAGTATTTT. Protein product: CASSYKETDTQYF.